This T cell receptor beta chain originates from a study of blood T cell repertoires in COVID-19. Study context: The analysed material was cDNA or gDNA that came from T cells, B-cell-depleted T cells, or PBMCs.

V lost 5 bases to trimming and J lost 5 bases; unmatched junction nucleotides: 5. Germline CDR1 is KGHDR and CDR2 is SFDVKD. The CDR3 has 15 amino acids. In the original processing: Estimation of nucleated cell counts relied on the amplification of reference gene primers. Repertoires were generated with immunoSEQ multiplex PCR, while TCRdb's copy carries only in-frame clones and drops some. The V and J calls and clone size come from that table; D and trimming were worked out from the DNA. The sample has a few hundred thousand clones, around 87% seen once. Sequenced input: peripheral blood. The clonotype originates from a woman between 50 and 59 years old with acute or convalescent COVID-19. This rearrangement joins TRBV24-1 to TRBJ2-1, with 10 nucleotides matching TRBD2. CDR3 residues: CATSVASGSHNEQFF. The DNA of the CDR3 is TGTGCCACCAGTGTAGCTAGCGGGAGTCACAATGAGCAGTTCTTC.